The sequence of this T cell receptor beta chain was determined in a study of cytomegalovirus exposure and HLA in healthy donors. Study at large: From about 180 million T cells, an earlier analysis saw approximately 110 million unique TCR beta sequences. Regarding the study as a whole: About 180 TCR beta chains were listed as cytomegalovirus-associated. In all likelihood, a cluster of highly shared sequence variants was a sequencing artifact.

Germline CDR1 is SGHRS and CDR2 is YFSETQ. Germline trimming cut 7 bases from V and 7 bases from J; bases unmatched to any gene: 8. The CDR3 covers 13 residues. 60 Vbeta and 13 Jbeta primers were used in PCR. Here immunoSEQ multiplex PCR was the method, and the copy in TCRdb shows in-frame clones only, minus some. The sample carries 200,000 to 250,000 clones, under 80% recorded once. About this clone: Its target is not known.

This TCR was sampled from a woman younger than 45 in good health and CMV-seronegative. V usage is TRBV5-1 and J usage is TRBJ1-2, with 9 bases identical to TRBD1. The material sequenced was PBMCs. The CDR3 region has the DNA TGCGCCAGCGAATCCGGGACAGGGAGTGGCTACACCTTC. Translated, it gives CASESGTGSGYTF.